Below are 10 T cell receptor beta chains sequenced from a single sample in a study of graft-versus-host responses after intestinal transplantation. No antigen has been assigned to these receptors. The data were produced by immunoSEQ multiplex PCR, yet TCRdb's version contains in-frame clones alone and is incomplete. Of about 88,000 clones in the sample, less than 95% are singletons; the top ten hold approximately 0.35%. This sample comprised unstimulated CD4+ T cells sorted from spleen or lymph node cells, obtained before transplant. These receptors originate from a human donor who was the organ donor for an intestinal transplant.

CDR3: CASSLGRGPYNEQFF. The CDR3 nucleotides are TGTGCCAGCAGCTTAGGGAGGGGACCCTACAATGAGCAGTTCTTC. This chain uses TRBV11-3 with TRBJ2-1; weak D call: TRBD2 (6 bases). The CDR3 totals 15 residues. The germline CDR1 and CDR2 sequences are SGHNT and YENEEA. Deletions cut 1 base from V and 2 bases from J, with 9 bases between.

This clone has more than one count but fewer than ten. This chain connects TRBV6-9 to TRBJ1-4; D remains ambiguous. The CDR3 totals 12 residues. Trimming shortened V by 11 bases and J by 8 bases, and 15 bases separated the two germline ends. The germline V gene has CDR1 MNHGY and CDR2 SVAAGI. Written as DNA, the CDR3 is TGTGCCGGCGGGAAGGGAAGGGAAAAACTGTTTTTT. This sequence encodes CAGGKGREKLFF.

V and J are TRBV27 and TRBJ2-1; 10 nucleotides match TRBD2. Germline values: CDR1 MNHEY, CDR2 SMNVEV (reference sequence). The CDR3 has 19 amino acids. With V trimmed by 2 bases and J by 0 bases, 10 bases remained unmatched. This chain's CDR3 is CASSLRTSGRTISYNEQFF. The DNA for the CDR3 is TGTGCCAGCAGTTTAAGGACTAGCGGCAGGACCATCTCCTACAATGAGCAGTTCTTC.

The sample holds a few counts of this clone. This sequence joins TRBV11-3 and TRBJ1-1, with D maybe TRBD1 (6 bases). Germline-derived CDR1 and CDR2 are SGHNT and YENEEA. The V end lost 8 bases, the J end lost 2 bases, and 21 bases lay between the germline ends. The CDR3 has 16 residues. The CDR3 DNA sequence: TGTGCCAGCGGGGAATCAGCCGGGACAAGAAACACTGAAGCTTTCTTT. It is translated as CASGESAGTRNTEAFF. Together with reference TRBV11-3 and TRBJ1-1, the CDR3 gives the full variable domain: EAGVVQSPRYKIIEKKQPVAFWCNPISGHNTLYWYLQNLGQGPELLIRYENEEAVDDSQLPKDRFSAERLKGVDSTLKIQPAELGDSAVYLCASGESAGTRNTEAFFGQGTRLTVV.

This clone was found a few times. The genes are TRBV29-1 and TRBJ1-1, with 12 bases fitting TRBD1. Germline lookup yields CDR1 SQVTM and CDR2 ANQGSEA. With V trimmed by 7 bases and J by 7 bases, 4 bases remained unmatched. The CDR3 loop spans 12 amino acids. This CDR3 reads CSGDRGLGEAFF. The CDR3 DNA reads TGCAGCGGGGACAGGGGGCTAGGTGAAGCTTTCTTT.

In its sample, this clone was seen once. V gene TRBV5-4 combines with J gene TRBJ1-1; perhaps TRBD1 as D (6 bases). The CDR3 is 16 residues long. Per the germline V gene, CDR1 is SGHNT and CDR2 is YYREEE (reference sequence). V dropped 2 bases and J dropped 0 bases, with 14 bases sitting between them. The CDR3 nucleotides read TGTGCCAGCAGCTTATCTGGGGGCCCGATGAACACTGAAGCTTTCTTT. The encoded protein is CASSLSGGPMNTEAFF.

This chain uses TRBV6-1 with TRBJ1-5, with D possibly matching TRBD1 (6 bases). Trimming took off 8 bases at V and 1 base at J, with 15 bases between the two ends. The CDR3 totals 15 residues. In germline, CDR1 is MNHNS, CDR2 SASEGT. The CDR3 coding sequence is TGTGCCAGCTATAGGGGGGGTGGGAGCAATCAGCCCCAGCATTTT. Translating it yields CASYRGGGSNQPQHF.

The chain links TRBV4-1 to TRBJ1-2; 7 nucleotides align to TRBD1. Germline V gene data show CDR1 as MGHRA and CDR2 as YSYEKL. J was trimmed by 5 bases and V by 2 bases; bases with no gene match: 8. The CDR3 is 15 residues long. The CDR3 coding sequence is TGCGCCAGCAGCCAATCCGGGGACAGTCCTTATGGCTACACCTTC. Residues: CASSQSGDSPYGYTF.

The CDR3 sequence is CASSPSLDRDSYEQYF. The CDR3 DNA is TGCGCCAGCAGCCCGTCCCTCGACAGGGACTCCTACGAGCAGTACTTC. V usage is TRBV4-1 and J usage is TRBJ2-7, with 7 bases identical to TRBD1. This CDR3 is built from 16 residues. Germline trimming cut 4 bases from V and 0 bases from J; bases unmatched to any gene: 9. CDR1 and CDR2 from the germline V gene are MGHRA and YSYEKL.

V is TRBV4-2 and J is TRBJ2-7, with 8 bases fitting TRBD1. This CDR3 is built from 17 residues. Germline V gene sequence: CDR1 LGHNA, CDR2 YNFKEQ. V shed 0 bases and J 3 bases; nucleotides not matched to a gene: 10. The CDR3 DNA is TGTGCCAGCAGCCAAGATCGCAGACAGGGGATCTTCTACGAGCAGTACTTC. This gives the protein CASSQDRRQGIFYEQYF.